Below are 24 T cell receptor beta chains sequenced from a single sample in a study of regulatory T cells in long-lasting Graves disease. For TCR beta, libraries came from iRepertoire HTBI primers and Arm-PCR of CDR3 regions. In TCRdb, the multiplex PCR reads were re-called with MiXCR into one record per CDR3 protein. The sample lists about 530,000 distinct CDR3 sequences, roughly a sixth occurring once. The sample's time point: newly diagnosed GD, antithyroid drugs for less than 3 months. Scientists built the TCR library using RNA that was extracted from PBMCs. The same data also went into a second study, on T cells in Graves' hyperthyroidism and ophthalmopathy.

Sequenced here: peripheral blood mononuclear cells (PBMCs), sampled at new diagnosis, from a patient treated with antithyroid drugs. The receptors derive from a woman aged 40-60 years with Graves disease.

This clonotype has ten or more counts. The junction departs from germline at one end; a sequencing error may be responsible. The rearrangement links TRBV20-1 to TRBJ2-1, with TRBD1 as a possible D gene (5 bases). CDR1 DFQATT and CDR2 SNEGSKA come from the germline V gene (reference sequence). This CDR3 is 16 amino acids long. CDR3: CSAREGWGVTWNEQFF. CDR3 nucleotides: TGCAGTGCAAGAGAAGGTTGGGGCGTTACATGGAATGAGCAGTTCTTC.

The CDR3 DNA sequence: TGTGCCAGCAGTCAACTAGCGGGGGGCCTCAATGAGCAGTTCTTC. The encoded protein is CASSQLAGGLNEQFF. The gene calls are TRBV12-3 or TRBV12-4 and TRBJ2-1; TRBD2 aligns across 12 bases. With V trimmed by 5 bases and J by 6 bases, 5 bases remained unmatched. This CDR3 is built from 15 residues.

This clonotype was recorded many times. This chain's CDR3 is CASSYRGAHTEAFF. As DNA, the CDR3 is TGTGCCAGCAGTTACCGGGGGGCGCACACTGAAGCTTTCTTT. V is TRBV6-5 and J is TRBJ1-1, with D possibly matching TRBD1 (6 bases). This CDR3 is 14 amino acids long. Germline values: CDR1 MNHEY, CDR2 SVGAGI. Trimming took 2 bases from V and 3 from J, leaving 10 bases between them.

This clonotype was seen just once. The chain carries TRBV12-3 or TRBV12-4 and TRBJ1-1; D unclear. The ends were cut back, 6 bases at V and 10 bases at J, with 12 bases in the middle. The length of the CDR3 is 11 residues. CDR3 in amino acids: CASSPASRAFF. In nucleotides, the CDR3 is TGTGCCAGCAGCCCAGCAAGTAGAGCTTTCTTT.

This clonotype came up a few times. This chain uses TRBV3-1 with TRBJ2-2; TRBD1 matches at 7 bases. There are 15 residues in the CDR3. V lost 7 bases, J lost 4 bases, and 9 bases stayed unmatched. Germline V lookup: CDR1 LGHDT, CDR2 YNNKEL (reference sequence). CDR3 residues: CASNLGQAGTGELFF. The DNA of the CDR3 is TGTGCCAGCAACTTAGGACAGGCGGGCACCGGGGAGCTGTTTTTT.

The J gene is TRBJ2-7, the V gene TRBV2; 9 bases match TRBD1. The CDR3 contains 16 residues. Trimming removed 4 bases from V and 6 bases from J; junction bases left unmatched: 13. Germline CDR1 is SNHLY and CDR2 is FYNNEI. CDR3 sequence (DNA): TGTGCCAGCAGTGCCTCCCGGGACAGGGCACCCTGCGAGCAGTACTTC. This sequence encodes CASSASRDRAPCEQYF.

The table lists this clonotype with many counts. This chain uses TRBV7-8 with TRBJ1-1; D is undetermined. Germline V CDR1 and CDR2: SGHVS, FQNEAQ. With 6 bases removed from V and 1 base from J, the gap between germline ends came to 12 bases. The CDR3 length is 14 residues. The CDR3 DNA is TGTGCCAGCAGGGGAAGGGTCGGGAACACTGAAGCTTTCTTT. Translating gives CASRGRVGNTEAFF.

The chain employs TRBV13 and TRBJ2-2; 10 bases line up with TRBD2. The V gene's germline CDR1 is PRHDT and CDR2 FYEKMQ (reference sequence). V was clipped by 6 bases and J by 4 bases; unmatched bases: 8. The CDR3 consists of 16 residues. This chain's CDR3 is CASSTAGGPGTGELFF. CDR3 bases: TGTGCCAGCAGTACAGCGGGGGGGCCGGGCACCGGGGAGCTGTTTTTT.

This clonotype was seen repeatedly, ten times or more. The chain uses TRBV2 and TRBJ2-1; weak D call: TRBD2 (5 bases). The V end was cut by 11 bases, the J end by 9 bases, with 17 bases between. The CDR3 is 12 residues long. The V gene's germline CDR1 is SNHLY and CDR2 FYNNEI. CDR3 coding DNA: TGTGCCGGTCGGACTCTTAACAGTGAGCAGTTCTTC. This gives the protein CAGRTLNSEQFF.

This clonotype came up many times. The CDR3 region is CSAIRQGGEKLFF. The CDR3 DNA follows: TGCAGTGCTATAAGACAGGGTGGTGAAAAACTGTTTTTT. The chain combines TRBV20-1 with TRBJ1-4; the match to TRBD1 covers 7 bases. Germline CDR1 and CDR2: DFQATT and SNEGSKA (reference sequence). This CDR3 is built from 13 residues. The V gene end was trimmed by 4 bases and the J gene end by 7 bases; junction bases not matched to a gene: 6.

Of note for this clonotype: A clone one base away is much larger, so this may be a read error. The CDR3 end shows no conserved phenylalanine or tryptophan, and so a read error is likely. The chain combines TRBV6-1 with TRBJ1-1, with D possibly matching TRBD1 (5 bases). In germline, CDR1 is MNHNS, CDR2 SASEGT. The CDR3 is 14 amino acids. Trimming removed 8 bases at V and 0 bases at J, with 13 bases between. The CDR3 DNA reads TGTGCCAGCTACCGGGACCTCATGAACACTGAAGCTTTCTCT. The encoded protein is CASYRDLMNTEAFS.

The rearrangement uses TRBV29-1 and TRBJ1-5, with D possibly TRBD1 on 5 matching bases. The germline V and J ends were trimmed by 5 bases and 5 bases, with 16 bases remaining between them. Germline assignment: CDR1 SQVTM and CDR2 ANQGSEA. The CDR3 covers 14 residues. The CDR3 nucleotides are TGCAGCGTTAGCCAGGGTGGGGGATATCAGCCCCAGCATTTT. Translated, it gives CSVSQGGGYQPQHF.

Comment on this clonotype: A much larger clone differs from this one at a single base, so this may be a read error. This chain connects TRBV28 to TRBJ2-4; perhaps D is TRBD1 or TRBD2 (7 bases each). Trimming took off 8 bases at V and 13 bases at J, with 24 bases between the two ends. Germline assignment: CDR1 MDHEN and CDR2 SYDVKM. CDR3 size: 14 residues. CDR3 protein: CASSREGAYNEQYF. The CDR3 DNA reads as TGTGCCAGCTCTAGGGAGGGGGCTTACAATGAGCAGTACTTC. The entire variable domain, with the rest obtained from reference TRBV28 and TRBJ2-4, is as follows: DVKVTQSSRYLVKRTGEKVFLECVQDMDHENMFWYRQDPGLGLRLIYFSYDVKMKEKGDIPEGYSVSREKKERFSLILESASTNQTSMYLCASSREGAYNEQYFGAGTRLSVL.

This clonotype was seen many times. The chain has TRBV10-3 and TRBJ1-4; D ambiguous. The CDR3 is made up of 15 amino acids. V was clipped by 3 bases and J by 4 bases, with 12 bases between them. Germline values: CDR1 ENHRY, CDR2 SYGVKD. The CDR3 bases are TGTGCCATCAGTGAACTCGGGGTGGATAATGAAAAACTGTTTTTT. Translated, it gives CAISELGVDNEKLFF.

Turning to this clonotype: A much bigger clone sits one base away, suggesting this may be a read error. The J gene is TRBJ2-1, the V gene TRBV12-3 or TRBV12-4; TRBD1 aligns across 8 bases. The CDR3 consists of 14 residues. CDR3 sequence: CAGSPGTGQNEQFF. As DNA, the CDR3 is TGTGCCGGCAGTCCCGGGACAGGTCAGAATGAGCAGTTCTTC.

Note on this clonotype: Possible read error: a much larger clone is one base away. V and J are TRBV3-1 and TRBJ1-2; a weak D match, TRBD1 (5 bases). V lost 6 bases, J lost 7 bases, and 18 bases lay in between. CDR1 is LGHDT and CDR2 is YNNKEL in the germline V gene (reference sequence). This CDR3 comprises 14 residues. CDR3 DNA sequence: TGTGCCAGCAGGCTCCCTGGAGGGGTTGGTGGCTACACCTTC. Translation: CASRLPGGVGGYTF.

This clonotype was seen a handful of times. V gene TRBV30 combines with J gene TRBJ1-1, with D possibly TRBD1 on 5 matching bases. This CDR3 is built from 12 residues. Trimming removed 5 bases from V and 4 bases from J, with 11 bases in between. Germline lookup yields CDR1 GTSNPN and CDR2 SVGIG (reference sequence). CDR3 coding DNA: TGTGCCTGGTGTGGTGGGACCACTGAAGCTTTCTTT. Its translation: CAWCGGTTEAFF.

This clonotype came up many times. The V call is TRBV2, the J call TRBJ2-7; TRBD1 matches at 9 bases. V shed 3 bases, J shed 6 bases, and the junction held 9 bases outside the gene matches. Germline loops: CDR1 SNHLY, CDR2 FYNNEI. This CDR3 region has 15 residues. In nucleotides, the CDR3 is TGTGCCAGCAGTGATAGGACAGGGGAACTCAGCGAGCAGTACTTC. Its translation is CASSDRTGELSEQYF.

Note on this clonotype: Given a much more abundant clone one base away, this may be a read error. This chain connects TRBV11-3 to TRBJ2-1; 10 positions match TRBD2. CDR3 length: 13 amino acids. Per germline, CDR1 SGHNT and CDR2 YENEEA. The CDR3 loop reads CASSTSGADEQSF. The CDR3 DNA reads TGTGCCAGCAGCACTAGCGGGGCGGATGAGCAGTCCTTC.

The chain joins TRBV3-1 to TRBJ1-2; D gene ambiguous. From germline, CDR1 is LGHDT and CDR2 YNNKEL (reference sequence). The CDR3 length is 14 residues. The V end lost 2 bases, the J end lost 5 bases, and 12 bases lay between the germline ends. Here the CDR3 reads CASSQIDSVYGYTF. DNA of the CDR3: TGTGCCAGCAGCCAAATCGATTCCGTGTATGGCTACACCTTC.

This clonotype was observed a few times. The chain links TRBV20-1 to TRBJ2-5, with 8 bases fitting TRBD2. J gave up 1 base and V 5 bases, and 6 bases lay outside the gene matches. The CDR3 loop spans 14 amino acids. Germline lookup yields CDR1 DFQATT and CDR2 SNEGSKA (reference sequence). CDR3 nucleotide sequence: TGCAGTGCTGGGGCGGCGGGGGGCCAAGAGACCCAGTACTTC. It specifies CSAGAAGGQETQYF.

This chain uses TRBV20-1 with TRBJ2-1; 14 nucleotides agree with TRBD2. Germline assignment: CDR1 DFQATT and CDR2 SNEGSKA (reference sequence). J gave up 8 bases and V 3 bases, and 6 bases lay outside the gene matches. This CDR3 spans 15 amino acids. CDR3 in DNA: TGCAGTGCTAGGAGACTAGCGGGGGGGCTGTATGAGCAGTTCTTC. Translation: CSARRLAGGLYEQFF.

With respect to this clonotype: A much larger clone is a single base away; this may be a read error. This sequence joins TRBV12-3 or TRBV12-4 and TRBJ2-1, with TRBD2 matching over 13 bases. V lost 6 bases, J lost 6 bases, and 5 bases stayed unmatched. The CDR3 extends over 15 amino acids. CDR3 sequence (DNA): TGTGCCAGCAGCGGACTAGCGGGGGCCCCCAATGAGCAGTTCTTC. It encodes CASSGLAGAPNEQFF.

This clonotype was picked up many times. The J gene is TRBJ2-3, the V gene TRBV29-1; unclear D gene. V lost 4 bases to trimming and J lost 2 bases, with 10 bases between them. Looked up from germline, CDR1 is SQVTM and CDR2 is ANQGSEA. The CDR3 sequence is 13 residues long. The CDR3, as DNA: TGCAGCGTTGCATCCCGGTTCACAGATACGCAGTATTTT. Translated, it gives CSVASRFTDTQYF.